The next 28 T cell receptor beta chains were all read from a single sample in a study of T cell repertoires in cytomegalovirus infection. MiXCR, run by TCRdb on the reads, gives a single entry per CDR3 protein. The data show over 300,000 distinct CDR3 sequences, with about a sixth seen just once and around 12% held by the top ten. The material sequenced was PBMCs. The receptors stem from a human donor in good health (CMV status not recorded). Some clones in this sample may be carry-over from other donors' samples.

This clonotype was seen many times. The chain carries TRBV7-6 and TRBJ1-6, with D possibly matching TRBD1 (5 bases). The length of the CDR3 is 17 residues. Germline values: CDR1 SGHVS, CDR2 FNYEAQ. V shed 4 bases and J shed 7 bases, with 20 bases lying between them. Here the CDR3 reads CASSSDPEPGNNSPLHF. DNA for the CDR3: TGTGCCAGCAGCTCAGATCCCGAGCCAGGGAACAATTCACCCCTCCACTTT.

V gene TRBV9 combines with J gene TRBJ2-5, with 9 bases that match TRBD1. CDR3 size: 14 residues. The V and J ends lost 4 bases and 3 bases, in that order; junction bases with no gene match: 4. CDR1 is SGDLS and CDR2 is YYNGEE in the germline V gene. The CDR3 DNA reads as TGTGCCAGCAGCCAACAGGGGGCCGAAGAGACCCAGTACTTC. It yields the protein CASSQQGAEETQYF.

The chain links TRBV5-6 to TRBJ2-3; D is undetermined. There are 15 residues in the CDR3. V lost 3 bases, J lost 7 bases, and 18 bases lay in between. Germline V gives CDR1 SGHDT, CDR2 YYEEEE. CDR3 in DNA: TGTGCCAGCAGCTCATATGGAACTGATTCGAATACGCAGTATTTT. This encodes CASSSYGTDSNTQYF.

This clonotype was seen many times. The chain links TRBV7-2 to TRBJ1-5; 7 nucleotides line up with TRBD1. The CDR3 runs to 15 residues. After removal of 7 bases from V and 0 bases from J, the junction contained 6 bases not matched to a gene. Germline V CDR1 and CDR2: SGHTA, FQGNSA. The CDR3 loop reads CASTTRGNSNQPQHF. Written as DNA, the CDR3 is TGTGCCAGCACCACCAGGGGGAATAGCAATCAGCCCCAGCATTTT.

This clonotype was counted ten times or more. CDR3 sequence: CASIPRGGYANTGELFF. CDR3 nucleotides: TGTGCCAGCATCCCACGCGGGGGATACGCGAACACCGGGGAGCTGTTTTTT. The chain is built from TRBV7-2 and TRBJ2-2, with TRBD2 matching over 7 bases. The CDR3 runs 17 residues. In germline, CDR1 is SGHTA, CDR2 FQGNSA. The ends lost 7 bases at V and 0 bases at J; junction bases unmatched: 11.

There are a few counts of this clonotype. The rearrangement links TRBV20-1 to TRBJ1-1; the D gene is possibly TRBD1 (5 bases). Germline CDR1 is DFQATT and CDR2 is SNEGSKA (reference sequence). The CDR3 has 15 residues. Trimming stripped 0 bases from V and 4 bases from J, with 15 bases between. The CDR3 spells CSARDDGDSPTEAFF. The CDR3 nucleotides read TGCAGTGCTAGAGACGATGGGGACTCCCCCACTGAAGCTTTCTTT.

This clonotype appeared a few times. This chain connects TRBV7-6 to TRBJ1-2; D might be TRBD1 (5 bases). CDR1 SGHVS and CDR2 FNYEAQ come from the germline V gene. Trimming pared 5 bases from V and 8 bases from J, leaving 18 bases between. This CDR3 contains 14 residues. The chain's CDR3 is CASSLGRDLGGYTF. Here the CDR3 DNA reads TGTGCCAGCAGCCTAGGCCGGGACCTCGGCGGCTACACCTTC.

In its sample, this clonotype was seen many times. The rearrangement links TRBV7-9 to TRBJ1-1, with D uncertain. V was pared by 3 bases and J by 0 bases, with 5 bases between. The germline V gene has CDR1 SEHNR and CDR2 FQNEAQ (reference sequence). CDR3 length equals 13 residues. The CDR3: CASSFGLNTEAFF. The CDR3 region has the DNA TGTGCCAGCAGCTTCGGGCTGAACACTGAAGCTTTCTTT. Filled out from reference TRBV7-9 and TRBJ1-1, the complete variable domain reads DTGVSQNPRHKITKRGQNVTFRCDPISEHNRLYWYRQTLGQGPEFLTYFQNEAQLEKSRLLSDRFSAERPKGSFSTLEIQRTEQGDSAMYLCASSFGLNTEAFFGQGTRLTVV.

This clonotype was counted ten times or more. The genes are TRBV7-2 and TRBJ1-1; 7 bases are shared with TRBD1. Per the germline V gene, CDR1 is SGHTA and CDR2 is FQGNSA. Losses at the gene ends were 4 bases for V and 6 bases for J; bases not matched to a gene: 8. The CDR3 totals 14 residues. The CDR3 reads CASSSRQGSAEAFF. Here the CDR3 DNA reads TGTGCCAGCAGCTCAAGACAGGGTAGCGCTGAAGCTTTCTTT.

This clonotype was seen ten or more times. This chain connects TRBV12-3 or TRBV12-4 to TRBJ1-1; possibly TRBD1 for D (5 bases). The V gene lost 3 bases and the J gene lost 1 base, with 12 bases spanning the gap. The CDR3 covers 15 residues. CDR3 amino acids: CASSFGDQGNTEAFF. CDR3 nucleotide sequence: TGTGCCAGCAGTTTTGGGGACCAGGGGAACACTGAAGCTTTCTTT.

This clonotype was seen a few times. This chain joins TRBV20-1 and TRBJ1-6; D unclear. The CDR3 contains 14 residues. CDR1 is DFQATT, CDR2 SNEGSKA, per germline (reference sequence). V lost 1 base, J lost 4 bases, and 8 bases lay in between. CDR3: CSARAWEYNSPLHF. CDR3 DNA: TGCAGTGCTAGAGCCTGGGAATATAATTCACCCCTCCACTTT.

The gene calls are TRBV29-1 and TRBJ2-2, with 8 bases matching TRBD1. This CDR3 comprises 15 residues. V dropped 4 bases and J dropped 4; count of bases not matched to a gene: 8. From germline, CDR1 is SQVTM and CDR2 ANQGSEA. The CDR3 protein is CSVVRLGQGTGELFF. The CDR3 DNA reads TGCAGCGTTGTCAGGCTAGGACAGGGCACCGGGGAGCTGTTTTTT.

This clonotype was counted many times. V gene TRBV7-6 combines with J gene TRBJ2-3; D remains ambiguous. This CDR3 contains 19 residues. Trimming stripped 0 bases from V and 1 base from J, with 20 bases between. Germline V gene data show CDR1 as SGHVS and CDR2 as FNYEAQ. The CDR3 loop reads CASSLAPPGRFGGTDTQYF. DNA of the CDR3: TGTGCCAGCAGCTTAGCCCCCCCTGGAAGATTTGGGGGCACAGATACGCAGTATTTT.

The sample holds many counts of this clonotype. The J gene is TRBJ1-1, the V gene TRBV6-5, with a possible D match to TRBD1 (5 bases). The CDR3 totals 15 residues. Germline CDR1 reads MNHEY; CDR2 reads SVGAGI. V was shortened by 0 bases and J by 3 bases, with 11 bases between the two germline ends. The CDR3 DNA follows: TGTGCCAGCAGTTACTCCGGCGGCAGGGACACTGAAGCTTTCTTT. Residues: CASSYSGGRDTEAFF.

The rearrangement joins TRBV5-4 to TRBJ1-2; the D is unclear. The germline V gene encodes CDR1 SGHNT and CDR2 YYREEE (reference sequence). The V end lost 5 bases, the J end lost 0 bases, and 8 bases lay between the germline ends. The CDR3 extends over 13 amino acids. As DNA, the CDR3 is TGTGCCAGCAGACCCCGGGCTAACTATGGCTACACCTTC. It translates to CASRPRANYGYTF.

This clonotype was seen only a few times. The CDR3 nucleotides are TGTGCCAGCAGCTTTGGCCGGTCGTCCCTCCACTTT. This sequence encodes CASSFGRSSLHF. The genes are TRBV12-3 or TRBV12-4 and TRBJ1-6; D gene unclear. This CDR3 has 12 amino acids. The germline V and J ends were trimmed by 6 bases and 14 bases, with 14 bases remaining between them.

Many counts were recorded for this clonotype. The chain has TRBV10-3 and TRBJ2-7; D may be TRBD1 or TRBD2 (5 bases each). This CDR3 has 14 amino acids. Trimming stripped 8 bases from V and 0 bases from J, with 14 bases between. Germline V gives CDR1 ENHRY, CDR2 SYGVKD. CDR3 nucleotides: TGTGCCATCGGCCAAGACAGCGGCTCCTACGAGCAGTACTTC. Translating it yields CAIGQDSGSYEQYF.

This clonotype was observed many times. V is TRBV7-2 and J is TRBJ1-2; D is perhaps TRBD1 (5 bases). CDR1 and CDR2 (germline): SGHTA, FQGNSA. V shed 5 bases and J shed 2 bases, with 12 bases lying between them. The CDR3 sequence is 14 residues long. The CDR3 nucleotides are TGTGCCAGCAGCAACCGGGGCCTAAACTATGGCTACACCTTC. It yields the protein CASSNRGLNYGYTF.

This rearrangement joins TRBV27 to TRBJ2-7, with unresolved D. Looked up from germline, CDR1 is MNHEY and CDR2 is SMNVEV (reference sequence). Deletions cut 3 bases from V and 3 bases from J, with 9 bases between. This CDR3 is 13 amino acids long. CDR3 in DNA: TGTGCCAGCAGTTTGGGCAAACTCTACGAGCAGTACTTC. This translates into CASSLGKLYEQYF.

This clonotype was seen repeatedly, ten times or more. The CDR3 protein is CASSLASGGAWSYNEQFF. In DNA, the CDR3 is TGTGCCAGCAGCTTGGCTAGCGGGGGGGCATGGTCCTACAATGAGCAGTTCTTC. The chain couples TRBV7-2 to TRBJ2-1; TRBD2 agrees at 12 bases. The CDR3 spans 18 residues. The V gene end was trimmed by 3 bases and the J gene end by 1 base; junction bases not matched to a gene: 7. The germline gives CDR1 SGHTA, CDR2 FQGNSA.

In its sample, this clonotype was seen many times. The CDR3 DNA is TGCGCCAGCAGCCAGCTTAGACAGGGGCGAACTGAAGCTTTCTTT. It encodes CASSQLRQGRTEAFF. The J gene is TRBJ1-1, the V gene TRBV4-1; TRBD1 matches at 8 bases. The length of the CDR3 is 15 residues. Germline V gene sequence: CDR1 MGHRA, CDR2 YSYEKL. V trimming: 3 bases; J trimming: 5 bases; junction bases outside the gene matches: 8.

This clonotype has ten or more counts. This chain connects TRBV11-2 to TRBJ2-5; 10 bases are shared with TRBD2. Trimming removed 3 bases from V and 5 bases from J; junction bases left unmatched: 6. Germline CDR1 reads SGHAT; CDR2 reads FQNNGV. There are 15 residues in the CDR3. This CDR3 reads CASSFTLAGRETQYF. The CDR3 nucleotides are TGTGCCAGCAGCTTCACACTAGCGGGACGGGAGACCCAGTACTTC.

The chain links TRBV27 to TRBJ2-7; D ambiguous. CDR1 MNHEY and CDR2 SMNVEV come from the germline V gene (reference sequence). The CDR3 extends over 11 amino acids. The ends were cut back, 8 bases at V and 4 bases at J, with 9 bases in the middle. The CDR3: CASFDGYEQYF. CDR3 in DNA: TGTGCCAGCTTTGACGGATACGAGCAGTACTTC.

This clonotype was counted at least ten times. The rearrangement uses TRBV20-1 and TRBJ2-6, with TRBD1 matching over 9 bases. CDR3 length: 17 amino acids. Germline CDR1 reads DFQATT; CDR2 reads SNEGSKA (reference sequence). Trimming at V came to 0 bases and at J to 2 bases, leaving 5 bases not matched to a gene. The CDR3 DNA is TGCAGTGCTAGAGAACAGGGGGCATACGCTGGGGCCAACGTCCTGACTTTC. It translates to CSAREQGAYAGANVLTF.

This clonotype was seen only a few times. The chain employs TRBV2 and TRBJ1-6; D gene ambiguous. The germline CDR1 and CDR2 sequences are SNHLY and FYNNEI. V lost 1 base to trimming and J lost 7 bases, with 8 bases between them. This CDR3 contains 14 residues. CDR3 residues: CASSEGGPNSPLHF. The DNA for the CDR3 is TGTGCCAGCAGTGAAGGCGGACCGAATTCACCCCTCCACTTT. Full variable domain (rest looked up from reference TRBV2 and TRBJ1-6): EPEVTQTPSHQVTQMGQEVILRCVPISNHLYFYWYRQILGQKVEFLVSFYNNEISEKSEIFDDQFSVERPDGSNFTLKIRSTKLEDSAMYFCASSEGGPNSPLHFGNGTRLTVT.

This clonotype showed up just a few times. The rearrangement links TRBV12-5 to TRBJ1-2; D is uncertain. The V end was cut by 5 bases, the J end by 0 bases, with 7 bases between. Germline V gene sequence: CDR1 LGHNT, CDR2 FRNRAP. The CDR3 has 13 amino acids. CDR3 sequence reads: CASGRSSNYGYTF. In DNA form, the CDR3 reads TGTGCTAGTGGTCGGAGCTCTAACTATGGCTACACCTTC. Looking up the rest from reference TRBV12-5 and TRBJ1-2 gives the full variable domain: DARVTQTPRHKVTEMGQEVTMRCQPILGHNTVFWYRQTMMQGLELLAYFRNRAPLDDSGMPKDRFSAEMPDATLATLKIQPSEPRDSAVYFCASGRSSNYGYTFGSGTRLTVV.

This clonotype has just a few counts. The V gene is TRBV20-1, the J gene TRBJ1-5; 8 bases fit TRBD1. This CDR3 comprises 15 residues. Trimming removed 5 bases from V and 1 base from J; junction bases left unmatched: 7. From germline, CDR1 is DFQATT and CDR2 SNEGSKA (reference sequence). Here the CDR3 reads CSAERTGLSNQPQHF. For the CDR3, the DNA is TGCAGTGCTGAACGGACAGGGCTAAGCAATCAGCCCCAGCATTTT.

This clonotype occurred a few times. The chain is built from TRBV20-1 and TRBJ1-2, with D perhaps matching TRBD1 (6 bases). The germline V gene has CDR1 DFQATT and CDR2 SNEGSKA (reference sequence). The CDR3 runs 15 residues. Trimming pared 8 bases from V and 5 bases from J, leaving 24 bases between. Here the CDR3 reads CSSLAGWGQFYGYTF. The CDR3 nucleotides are TGCAGTTCGTTAGCTGGGTGGGGGCAGTTTTATGGCTACACCTTC.